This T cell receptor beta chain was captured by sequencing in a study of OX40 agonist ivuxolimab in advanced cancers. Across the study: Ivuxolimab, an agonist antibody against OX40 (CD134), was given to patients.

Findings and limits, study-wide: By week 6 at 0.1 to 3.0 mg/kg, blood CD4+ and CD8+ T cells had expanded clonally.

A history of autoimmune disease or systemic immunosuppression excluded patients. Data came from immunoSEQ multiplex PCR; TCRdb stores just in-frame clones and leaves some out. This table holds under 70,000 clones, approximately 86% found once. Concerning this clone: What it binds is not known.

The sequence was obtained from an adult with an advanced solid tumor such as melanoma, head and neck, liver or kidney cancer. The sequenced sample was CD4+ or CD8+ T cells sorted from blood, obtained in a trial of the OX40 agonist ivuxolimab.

The CDR3 region is CASAPGTAYGYTF. CDR3 bases: TGTGCTAGTGCCCCGGGGACAGCCTATGGCTACACCTTC. The chain uses TRBV12-5 and TRBJ1-2, with 7 bases lining up with TRBD1. Germline V gene data show CDR1 as LGHNT and CDR2 as FRNRAP. The CDR3 sequence is 13 residues long. V dropped 7 bases and J dropped 4; count of bases not matched to a gene: 6.